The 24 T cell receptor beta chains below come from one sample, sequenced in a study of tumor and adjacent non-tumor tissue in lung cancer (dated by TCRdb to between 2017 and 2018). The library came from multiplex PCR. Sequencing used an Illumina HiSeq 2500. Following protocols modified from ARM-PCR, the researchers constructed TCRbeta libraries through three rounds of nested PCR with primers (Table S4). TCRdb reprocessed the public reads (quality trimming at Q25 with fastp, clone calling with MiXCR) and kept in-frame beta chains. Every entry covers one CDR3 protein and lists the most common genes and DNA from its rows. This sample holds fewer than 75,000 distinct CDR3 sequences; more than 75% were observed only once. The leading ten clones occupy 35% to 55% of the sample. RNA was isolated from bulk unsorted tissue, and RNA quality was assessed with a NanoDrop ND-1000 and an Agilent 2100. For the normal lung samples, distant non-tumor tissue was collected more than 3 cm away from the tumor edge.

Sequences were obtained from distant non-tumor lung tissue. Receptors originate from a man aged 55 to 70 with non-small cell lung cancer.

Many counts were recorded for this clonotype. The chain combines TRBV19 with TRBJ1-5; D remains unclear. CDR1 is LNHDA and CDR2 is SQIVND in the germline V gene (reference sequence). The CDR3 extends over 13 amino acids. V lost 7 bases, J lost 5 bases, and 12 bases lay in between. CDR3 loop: CASNDELYQPQHF. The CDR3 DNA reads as TGTGCCAGTAATGACGAGTTATATCAGCCCCAGCATTTT.

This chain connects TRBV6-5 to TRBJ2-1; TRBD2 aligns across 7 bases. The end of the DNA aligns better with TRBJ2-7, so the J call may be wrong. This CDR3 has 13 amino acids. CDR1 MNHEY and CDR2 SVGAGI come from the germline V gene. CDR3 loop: CASSWAGANEQYF. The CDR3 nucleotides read TGTGCCAGCAGTTGGGCGGGAGCTAATGAGCAGTACTTC.

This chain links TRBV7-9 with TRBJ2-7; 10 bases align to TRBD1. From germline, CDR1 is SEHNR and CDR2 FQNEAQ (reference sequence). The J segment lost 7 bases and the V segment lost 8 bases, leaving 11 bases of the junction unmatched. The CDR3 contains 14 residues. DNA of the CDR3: TGTGCCAGCCGCCTCAGACAGGGGGCGGGGGAGCAGTACTTC. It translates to CASRLRQGAGEQYF.

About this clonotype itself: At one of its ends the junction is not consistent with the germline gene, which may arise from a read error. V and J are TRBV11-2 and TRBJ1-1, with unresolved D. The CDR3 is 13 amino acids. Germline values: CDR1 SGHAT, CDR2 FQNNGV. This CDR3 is CACHDNPGGESFF. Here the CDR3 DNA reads TGTGCCTGTCATGACAATCCAGGAGGTGAATCTTTCTTT.

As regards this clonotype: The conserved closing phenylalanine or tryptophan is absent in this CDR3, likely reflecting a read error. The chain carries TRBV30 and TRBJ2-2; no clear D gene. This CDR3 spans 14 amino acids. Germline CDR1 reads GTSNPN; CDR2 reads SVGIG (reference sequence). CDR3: CDWSVVMNTGELFY. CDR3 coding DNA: TGTGACTGGAGTGTAGTCATGAACACCGGGGAGCTGTTTTAT.

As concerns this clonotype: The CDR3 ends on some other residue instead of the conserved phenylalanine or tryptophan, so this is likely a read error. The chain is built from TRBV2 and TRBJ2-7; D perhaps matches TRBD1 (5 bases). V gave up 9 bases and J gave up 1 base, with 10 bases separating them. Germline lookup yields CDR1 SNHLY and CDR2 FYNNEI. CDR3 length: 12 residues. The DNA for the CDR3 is TGTGCCAGGAGCCAGGGTTCCTACGAGCAGTACTAC. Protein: CARSQGSYEQYY.

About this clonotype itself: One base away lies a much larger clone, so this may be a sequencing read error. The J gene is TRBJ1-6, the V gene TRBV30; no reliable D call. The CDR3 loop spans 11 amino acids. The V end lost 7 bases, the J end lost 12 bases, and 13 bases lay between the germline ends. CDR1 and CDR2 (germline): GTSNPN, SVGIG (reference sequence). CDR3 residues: CASRSGGPLHF. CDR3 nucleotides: TGTGCCTCGAGGTCGGGCGGACCCCTCCACTTT.

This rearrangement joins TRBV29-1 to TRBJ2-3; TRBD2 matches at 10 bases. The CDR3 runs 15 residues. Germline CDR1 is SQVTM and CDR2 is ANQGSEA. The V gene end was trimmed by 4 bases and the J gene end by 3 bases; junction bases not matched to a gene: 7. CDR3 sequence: CSVVSLAGRTDTQYF. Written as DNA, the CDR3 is TGCAGCGTTGTCTCACTAGCGGGAAGGACAGATACGCAGTATTTT.

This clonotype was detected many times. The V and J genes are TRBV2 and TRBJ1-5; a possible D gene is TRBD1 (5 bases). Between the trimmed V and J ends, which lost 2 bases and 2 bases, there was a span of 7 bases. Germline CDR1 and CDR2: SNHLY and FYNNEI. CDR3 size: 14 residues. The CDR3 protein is CASSERDRNQPQHF. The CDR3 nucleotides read TGTGCCAGCAGTGAAAGGGACCGCAATCAGCCCCAGCATTTT.

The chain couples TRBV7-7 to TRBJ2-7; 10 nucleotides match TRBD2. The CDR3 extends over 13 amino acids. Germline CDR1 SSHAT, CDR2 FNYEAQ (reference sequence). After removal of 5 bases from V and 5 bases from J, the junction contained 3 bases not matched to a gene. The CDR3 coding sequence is TGTGCCAGCAGCCAAGGGACTAGCGACGAGCAGTACTTC. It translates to CASSQGTSDEQYF.

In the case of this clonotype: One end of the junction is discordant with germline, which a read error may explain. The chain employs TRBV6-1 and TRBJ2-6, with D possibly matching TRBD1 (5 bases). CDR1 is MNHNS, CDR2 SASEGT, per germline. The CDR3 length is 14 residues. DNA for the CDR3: TGTGCCAGCAGTGATGACTCTGGGGCCAGCGTCCTGACTTTC. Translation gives CASSDDSGASVLTF.

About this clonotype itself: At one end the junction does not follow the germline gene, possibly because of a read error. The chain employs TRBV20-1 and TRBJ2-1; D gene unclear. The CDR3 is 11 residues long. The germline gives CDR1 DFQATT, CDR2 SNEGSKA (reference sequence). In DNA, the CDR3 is TGCAGTGCTAGTATGTGGTGTGAGCAGATCTTC. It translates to CSASMWCEQIF.

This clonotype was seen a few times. The DNA for the CDR3 is TGCAGTGCTAGAGATATAGGGGGCGCCGGTCAGCCCCAGCATTTT. Amino acids: CSARDIGGAGQPQHF. This sequence joins TRBV20-1 and TRBJ1-5; 7 bases match TRBD1. Germline-derived CDR1 and CDR2 are DFQATT and SNEGSKA (reference sequence). The junction had 8 bases not matched to a gene; V was cut back by 0 bases and J by 6 bases. There are 15 residues in the CDR3.

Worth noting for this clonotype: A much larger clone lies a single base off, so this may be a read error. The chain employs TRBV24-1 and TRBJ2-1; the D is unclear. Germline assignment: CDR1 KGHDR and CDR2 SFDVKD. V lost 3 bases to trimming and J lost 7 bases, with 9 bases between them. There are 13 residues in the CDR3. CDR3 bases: TGTGCCACCAGTGATCTGCCGGCGAATGAGCAGTTCTTC. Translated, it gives CATSDLPANEQFF.

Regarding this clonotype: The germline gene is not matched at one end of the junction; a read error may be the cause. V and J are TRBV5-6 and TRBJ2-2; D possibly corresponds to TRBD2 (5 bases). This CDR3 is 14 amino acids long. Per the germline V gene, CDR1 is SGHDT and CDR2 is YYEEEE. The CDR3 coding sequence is TGTGCCAGCAGCTTGGCGTGCGGGCCCGGGGAGATGTTTTTT. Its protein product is CASSLACGPGEMFF. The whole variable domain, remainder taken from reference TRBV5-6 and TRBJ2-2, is DAGVTQSPTHLIKTRGQQVTLRCSPKSGHDTVSWYQQALGQGPQFIFQYYEEEERQRGNFPDRFSGHQFPNYSSELNVNALLLGDSALYLCASSLACGPGEMFFGEGSRLTVL.

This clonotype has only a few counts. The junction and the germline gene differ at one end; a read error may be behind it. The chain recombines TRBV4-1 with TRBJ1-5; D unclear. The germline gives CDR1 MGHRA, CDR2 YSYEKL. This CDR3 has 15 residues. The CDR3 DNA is TGCGCCAGCAGCCGGCTTTCAGGAGTCGATCAGTCCCAGCATTTT. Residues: CASSRLSGVDQSQHF.

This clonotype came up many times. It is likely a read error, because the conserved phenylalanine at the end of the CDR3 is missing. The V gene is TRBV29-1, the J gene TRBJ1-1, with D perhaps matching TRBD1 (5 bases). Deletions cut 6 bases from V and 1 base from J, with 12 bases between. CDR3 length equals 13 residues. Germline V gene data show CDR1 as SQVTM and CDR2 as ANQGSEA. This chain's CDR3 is CSVRGVGNTEAFL. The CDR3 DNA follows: TGCAGCGTGAGAGGGGTGGGGAACACTGAAGCTTTCCTT.

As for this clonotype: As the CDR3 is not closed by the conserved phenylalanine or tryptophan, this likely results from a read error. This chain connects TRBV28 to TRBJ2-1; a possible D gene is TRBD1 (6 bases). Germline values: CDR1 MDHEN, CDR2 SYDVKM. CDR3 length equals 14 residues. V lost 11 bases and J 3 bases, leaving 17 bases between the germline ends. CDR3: CASQGTTCYNEQFS. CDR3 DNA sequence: TGTGCCTCGCAGGGGACGACATGCTACAATGAGCAGTTCTCC.

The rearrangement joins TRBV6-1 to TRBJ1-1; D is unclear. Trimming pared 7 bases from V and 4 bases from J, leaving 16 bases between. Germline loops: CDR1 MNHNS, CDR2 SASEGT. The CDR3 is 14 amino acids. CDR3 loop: CASNAQGEATEAFF. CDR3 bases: TGTGCCAGCAATGCACAAGGCGAGGCCACTGAAGCTTTCTTT.

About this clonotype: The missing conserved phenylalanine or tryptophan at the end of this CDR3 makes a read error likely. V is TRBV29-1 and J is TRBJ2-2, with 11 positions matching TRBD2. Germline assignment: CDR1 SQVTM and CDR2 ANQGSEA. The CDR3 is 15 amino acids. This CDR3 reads CGVPRGTSGTGELFL. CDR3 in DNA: TGCGGCGTTCCCAGGGGGACTAGCGGCACCGGGGAGCTGTTTTTA.

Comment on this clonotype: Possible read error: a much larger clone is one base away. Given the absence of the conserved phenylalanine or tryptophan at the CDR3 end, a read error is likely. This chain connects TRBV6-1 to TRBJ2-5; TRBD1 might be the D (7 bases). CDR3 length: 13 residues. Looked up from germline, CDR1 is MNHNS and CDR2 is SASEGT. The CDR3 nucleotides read TGTACCAGCAGTCCGCAGGGGGGAGAGACCCAGTACCTC. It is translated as CTSSPQGGETQYL.

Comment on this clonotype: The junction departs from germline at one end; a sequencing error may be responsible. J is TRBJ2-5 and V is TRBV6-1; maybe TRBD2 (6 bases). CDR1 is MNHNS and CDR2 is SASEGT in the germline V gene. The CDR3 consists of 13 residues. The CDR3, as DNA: TGTACCAGCAGCGCGACTAGTCGAGAGACCCAGTACTTC. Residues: CTSSATSRETQYF.

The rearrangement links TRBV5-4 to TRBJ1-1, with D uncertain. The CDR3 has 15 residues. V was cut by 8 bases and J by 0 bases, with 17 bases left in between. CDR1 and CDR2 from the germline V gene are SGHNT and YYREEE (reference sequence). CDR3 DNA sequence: TGTGCCAGTTGGGAGCAGGTCAAGGTGAACACTGAAGCTTTCTTT. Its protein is CASWEQVKVNTEAFF.

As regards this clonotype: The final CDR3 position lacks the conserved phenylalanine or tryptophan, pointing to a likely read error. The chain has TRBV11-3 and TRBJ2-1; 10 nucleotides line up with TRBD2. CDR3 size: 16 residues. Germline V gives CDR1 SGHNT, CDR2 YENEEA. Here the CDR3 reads CANSLNQLAGLGGQFL. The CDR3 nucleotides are TGTGCCAACAGCCTCAACCAACTAGCGGGGTTAGGTGGGCAGTTCTTA.